This T cell receptor beta chain was observed in a study of cytomegalovirus exposure and HLA in healthy donors. TCRdb's table, derived via immunoSEQ multiplex PCR, lists solely in-frame clones and lacks some. Of around 250,000 clones in the sample, around 89% were seen once. The CDR3 loop spans 13 amino acids. The germline V gene has CDR1 SGHTA and CDR2 FQGNSA. J lost 9 bases, V lost 7 bases, and 9 bases had no gene match. The sample consisted of PBMCs. J is TRBJ2-7 and V is TRBV7-2; 10 positions agree with TRBD2. The receptor was isolated from a woman between 18 and 29 years old in good health and CMV-seronegative. The CDR3 DNA sequence: TGTGCCAGCAAAATAGCGGGGGGCCGTGTGCAGTACTTC. It encodes CASKIAGGRVQYF.